This T cell receptor beta chain was sequenced during a study of OX40 agonist ivuxolimab in advanced cancers. In terms of the full investigation: The costimulatory receptor OX40 (CD134) was targeted by ivuxolimab, a fully human IgG2 agonistic monoclonal antibody. Intravenous ivuxolimab was administered to patients every 2 weeks at six dose levels: 0.01, 0.1, 0.3, 1.5, 3 and 10 mg/kg. Partial responses were achieved by three dose-escalation patients, of whom one had hepatocellular carcinoma and two had cutaneous melanoma. In the dose-escalation cohort, nearly 85% of patients were male, and the mean age was 60 years with a range of roughly 20 to 85. Of the approximately 54 dose-escalation patients, hepatocellular carcinoma was present in about 20, melanoma in approximately 15, renal cell carcinoma in 9 and head and neck cancer in 9. The point of sequencing TCRbeta in the periphery was to test whether ivuxolimab changed TCR sequence diversity and drove clonal T-cell expansion. The monotherapy dose-escalation portion (N of about 50 patients) of the phase I ivuxolimab trial is reported in the paper. Prior anti-PD-1, anti-PD-L1 or anti-CTLA-4 therapy was permitted, and 40% of dose-escalation patients had received checkpoint inhibitors. General findings and caveats noted by the study authors: Low levels of normalized T-cell clonal expansion were also seen in some patients who did not respond. In the 0.1-3.0 mg/kg groups, partial responders had among the lowest normalized peripheral clonal expansion, particularly in CD8+ T cells. After ivuxolimab, CD8+ T cells had more expanded clones than CD4+ T cells on average. At doses of 0.1 to 3.0 mg/kg, clonal expansion of both CD4+ and CD8+ blood T cells was observed from baseline to week 6. Which antigens the clonally expanded peripheral T cells were specific for was not determined.

Patients with autoimmune disease history or receiving systemic immunosuppression were excluded from the trial. Peripheral blood for TCR sequencing was drawn from every dose cohort at baseline, at cycle 4 day 1 and at cycle 7 day 1. The samples were drawn from a first-in-human, open-label, multicenter phase I dose-escalation trial of ivuxolimab. Adults with locally advanced or metastatic melanoma, renal cell, hepatocellular, or head and neck squamous cell carcinoma were enrolled in the trial. Before TCR sequencing, CD4+ and CD8+ T cells were separately sorted from peripheral blood. As regards this clone: What antigen it recognizes has not been identified. No much larger clone exists at a distance of one base, and base qualities are not known.

Genomic DNA was isolated from the sorted cells so that the TCRbeta CDR3 region could be sequenced. The immunoSEQ Assay was used to sequence the TCRbeta CDR3 regions. TCRdb obtained this table from immuneACCESS and retained in-frame rearrangements with V and J assigned. These tables miss some clones; where compared with another copy, unresolved V genes account for less than half of the shortfall, and the remainder is unexplained. The sample has about 77,000 clones on record, 65% to 85% of them singletons. Clones ranked in the top ten supply more than 3.5% of the sample. V lost 7 bases and J lost 0 bases, and the count of bases not matched to a germline gene is 8. Based on the germline V gene (reference sequence), the CDR1 and CDR2 sequences are LNHDA and SQIVND. From cysteine to phenylalanine, the CDR3 is 15 amino acids long. Just CDR3 DNA is preserved here, 45 bases in frame from base 1.

The specimen comprised CD4+ or CD8+ T cells sorted from blood, sampled in a trial of the OX40 agonist ivuxolimab. The rearrangement joined TRBV19 to TRBJ1-1; 7 middle bases align to TRBD1. The TCR sequence derives from an adult with an advanced solid tumor such as melanoma, head and neck, liver or kidney cancer. The CDR3 here reads CASIRDSFMNTEAFF. The DNA sequence reads TGTGCCAGTATAAGGGACAGCTTCATGAACACTGAAGCTTTCTTT.